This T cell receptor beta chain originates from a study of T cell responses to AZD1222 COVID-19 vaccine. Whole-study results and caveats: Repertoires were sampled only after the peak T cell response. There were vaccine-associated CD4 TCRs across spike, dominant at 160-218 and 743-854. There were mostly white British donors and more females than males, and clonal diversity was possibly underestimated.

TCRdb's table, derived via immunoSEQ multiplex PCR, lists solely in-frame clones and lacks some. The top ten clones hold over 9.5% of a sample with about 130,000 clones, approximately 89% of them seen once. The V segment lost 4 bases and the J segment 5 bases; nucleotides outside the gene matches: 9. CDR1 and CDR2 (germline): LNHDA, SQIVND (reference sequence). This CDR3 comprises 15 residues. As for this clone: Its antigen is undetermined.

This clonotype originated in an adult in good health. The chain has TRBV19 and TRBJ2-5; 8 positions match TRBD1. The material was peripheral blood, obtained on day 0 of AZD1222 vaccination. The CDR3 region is CASSRFGQGLETQYF. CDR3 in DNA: TGTGCCAGTAGTAGATTCGGACAGGGCCTTGAGACCCAGTACTTC.